This paragraph covers one T cell receptor (beta chain) sequence. TCRdb recomputed calls from the RT-PCR reads with MiXCR, one row per CDR3 protein. There are hundreds of thousands of distinct CDR3 sequences in the sample; 14% occur only once, and 3% to 4.5% lies in the top ten. With 5 bases removed from V and 0 bases from J, the gap between germline ends came to 10 bases. Germline lookup yields CDR1 KGHSH and CDR2 LQKENI. The CDR3 loop spans 15 amino acids. J is TRBJ1-4 and V is TRBV18; D remains ambiguous. The source is a female donor in good health, serving as a healthy control. The sequencing sample was made of memory CD4+ T cells from blood. CDR3 DNA sequence: TGTGCCAGCTCAGAACGCCGAGCAACTAATGAAAAACTGTTTTTT. As protein: CASSERRATNEKLFF.